Presented here are 22 T cell receptor beta chains from one specimen sequenced in a study of T cells after posttransplantation cyclophosphamide. Cells defined as naive were viable CD3+CD4+ or CD3+CD8+ and CCR7+CD45RA+CD45RO-CD95-CD27+CD28+. Produced via immunoSEQ multiplex PCR; TCRdb's table is partial and in-frame only. The sample has some 20,000 clones; less than 98% are singletons. The sequencing input was naive CD4+ T cells sorted from PBMCs. The receptors derive from a man aged 45-65 years in good health, CMV-negative, and a related stem cell transplant donor.

V gene TRBV6-5 combines with J gene TRBJ2-3, with a weak D call TRBD1 (6 bases). V was pared by 5 bases and J by 1 base, with 10 bases between. The CDR3 covers 14 residues. Germline V gene data show CDR1 as MNHEY and CDR2 as SVGAGI. The CDR3 loop reads CASSAGVGTDTQYF. For the CDR3, the DNA is TGTGCCAGCAGTGCAGGGGTTGGCACAGATACGCAGTATTTT.

This chain connects TRBV18 to TRBJ1-2; 8 bases fit TRBD1. After removal of 2 bases from V and 6 bases from J, the junction contained 11 bases not matched to a gene. The CDR3 is 16 amino acids. Germline lookup yields CDR1 KGHSH and CDR2 LQKENI. The CDR3 region is CASSPGGRGRLDGYTF. The CDR3 DNA follows: TGTGCCAGCTCACCAGGGGGCAGGGGGCGCTTAGATGGCTACACCTTC.

V and J are TRBV9 and TRBJ2-1, with a tentative D call TRBD2 (7 bases). Germline lookup yields CDR1 SGDLS and CDR2 YYNGEE. Trimming shortened V by 5 bases and J by 4 bases, and 19 bases separated the two germline ends. This CDR3 region has 16 residues. The DNA for the CDR3 is TGTGCCAGCAGTTTTCTGATGGGGGGGGCTTACAATGAGCAGTTCTTC. Translating it yields CASSFLMGGAYNEQFF.

The chain combines TRBV30 with TRBJ2-2; TRBD1 matches 8 bases. The CDR3 runs 13 residues. V shed 5 bases, J shed 5 bases, and the junction held 4 bases outside the gene matches. In germline, CDR1 is GTSNPN, CDR2 SVGIG (reference sequence). The CDR3 bases are TGTGCCTGGGAGACAGGGGAAACCGGGGAGCTGTTTTTT. Encoded protein: CAWETGETGELFF.

This clone was counted once. V is TRBV5-1 and J is TRBJ2-7; 9 nucleotides line up with TRBD1. V trimming: 4 bases; J trimming: 3 bases; junction bases outside the gene matches: 8. The germline V gene encodes CDR1 SGHRS and CDR2 YFSETQ. The CDR3 has 15 residues. The DNA of the CDR3 is TGCGCCAGCAGCAACACCGGGACAGGGAGCTACGAGCAGTACTTC. Its protein is CASSNTGTGSYEQYF.

The gene calls are TRBV7-2 and TRBJ2-3; a possible D gene is TRBD2 (7 bases). The CDR3 spans 17 residues. Trimming left V 3 bases short and J 2 bases short, with 18 bases between. Germline CDR1 reads SGHTA; CDR2 reads FQGNSA. The CDR3 sequence: CASSFPLTGGHTDTQYF. The DNA of the CDR3 is TGTGCCAGCAGCTTCCCCCTCACGGGGGGACACACAGATACGCAGTATTTT.

This chain connects TRBV5-4 to TRBJ2-3; 8 bases are a match to TRBD2. The CDR3 totals 18 residues. The V and J ends lost 0 bases and 3 bases, in that order; junction bases with no gene match: 12. Germline-derived CDR1 and CDR2 are SGHNT and YYREEE (reference sequence). CDR3 nucleotides: TGTGCCAGCAGCTTGGCCGGGGTCGGGGGGGTAAAGACAGATACGCAGTATTTT. Its protein is CASSLAGVGGVKTDTQYF.

The rearrangement links TRBV9 to TRBJ2-7; 7 bases are a match to TRBD1. Trimming cost V 1 base and J 3 bases; bases outside gene matches: 7. CDR3 length: 15 residues. CDR1 and CDR2 (germline): SGDLS, YYNGEE. The CDR3 here is CASSVSWDRIYEQYF. The CDR3 nucleotides are TGTGCCAGCAGCGTAAGTTGGGACAGAATCTACGAGCAGTACTTC.

The count of this clone is one. This chain joins TRBV5-6 and TRBJ1-5; 10 bases align to TRBD1. Germline V gene data show CDR1 as SGHDT and CDR2 as YYEEEE. The CDR3 totals 15 residues. The V gene end was trimmed by 4 bases and the J gene end by 6 bases; junction bases not matched to a gene: 7. CDR3 sequence reads: CASSNDRGRIQPQHF. The CDR3 DNA is TGTGCCAGCAGCAACGACAGGGGGCGCATTCAGCCCCAGCATTTT. The full variable domain, with the rest looked up from reference TRBV5-6 and TRBJ1-5, is DAGVTQSPTHLIKTRGQQVTLRCSPKSGHDTVSWYQQALGQGPQFIFQYYEEEERQRGNFPDRFSGHQFPNYSSELNVNALLLGDSALYLCASSNDRGRIQPQHFGDGTRLSIL.

This chain uses TRBV5-1 with TRBJ1-1; 9 bases are a match to TRBD1. The germline CDR1 and CDR2 sequences are SGHRS and YFSETQ. J lost 5 bases, V lost 0 bases, and 2 bases had no gene match. The CDR3 loop spans 14 amino acids. The CDR3 DNA sequence: TGCGCCAGCAGCTTGGAACAGGGGGCGACTGAAGCTTTCTTT. Protein product: CASSLEQGATEAFF.

The chain has TRBV19 and TRBJ1-1, with 10 bases fitting TRBD1. Germline loops: CDR1 LNHDA, CDR2 SQIVND (reference sequence). The CDR3 sequence is 14 residues long. V trimming: 5 bases; J trimming: 6 bases; junction bases outside the gene matches: 6. CDR3 DNA: TGTGCCAGTAGTCGGGACAGGGGTTCAGCTGAAGCTTTCTTT. Amino acid sequence: CASSRDRGSAEAFF.

CDR3 region: CASSFDGSAETQYF. In nucleotides, the CDR3 is TGCGCCAGCAGCTTTGACGGGAGTGCTGAGACCCAGTACTTC. The V call is TRBV5-1, the J call TRBJ2-5, with D perhaps TRBD2 (6 bases). The V gene's germline CDR1 is SGHRS and CDR2 YFSETQ. The CDR3 has 14 amino acids. V lost 2 bases, J lost 5 bases, and 13 bases lay in between.

This clone was detected only once. V gene TRBV5-1 combines with J gene TRBJ2-2; 8 nucleotides align to TRBD1. From germline, CDR1 is SGHRS and CDR2 YFSETQ. CDR3 length: 13 amino acids. V lost 6 bases to trimming and J lost 3 bases; unmatched junction nucleotides: 1. The CDR3 loop is CASTGQDTGELFF. Here the CDR3 DNA reads TGCGCCAGCACGGGACAGGACACCGGGGAGCTGTTTTTT.

V gene TRBV5-1 combines with J gene TRBJ1-4; D not certain. Deletions cut 0 bases from V and 7 bases from J, with 10 bases between. Germline CDR1 and CDR2: SGHRS and YFSETQ. The CDR3 runs 14 residues. CDR3 DNA: TGCGCCAGCAGCTTGGTTGCCAGGCCTGAAAAACTGTTTTTT. It codes for CASSLVARPEKLFF.

J is TRBJ2-3 and V is TRBV29-1, with D hard to call. Germline CDR1 and CDR2: SQVTM and ANQGSEA. CDR3 length: 11 amino acids. CDR3 DNA: TGCAGTCTCCGGAGCACAGATACGCAGTATTTT. Protein sequence: CSLRSTDTQYF.

V gene TRBV18 combines with J gene TRBJ1-2; 8 bases agree with TRBD1. The CDR3 totals 15 residues. V trimming: 1 base; J trimming: 3 bases; junction bases outside the gene matches: 4. Germline V gene lookup returns CDR1 KGHSH and CDR2 LQKENI. The CDR3 region is CASSPLTGGDYGYTF. In DNA, the CDR3 is TGTGCCAGCTCACCACTTACAGGGGGTGACTATGGCTACACCTTC.

The CDR3 is CAIRGEGGSYNEQFF. The CDR3, as DNA: TGTGCCATCAGGGGGGAGGGTGGCAGTTACAATGAGCAGTTCTTC. V gene TRBV10-3 combines with J gene TRBJ2-1; 7 nucleotides line up with TRBD2. This CDR3 comprises 15 residues. V lost 6 bases, J lost 4 bases, and 9 bases stayed unmatched. Germline V CDR1 and CDR2: ENHRY, SYGVKD.

The chain links TRBV5-4 to TRBJ2-1, with 12 nucleotides matching TRBD2. Trimming removed 5 bases from V and 4 bases from J; junction bases left unmatched: 4. Germline V gives CDR1 SGHNT, CDR2 YYREEE (reference sequence). The length of the CDR3 is 15 residues. CDR3 residues: CASSLTSGGYNEQFF. Here the CDR3 DNA reads TGTGCCAGCAGTTTGACTAGCGGGGGATACAATGAGCAGTTCTTC. The complete variable domain, with remaining parts taken from reference TRBV5-4 and TRBJ2-1, reads ETGVTQSPTHLIKTRGQQVTLRCSSQSGHNTVSWYQQALGQGPQFIFQYYREEENGRGNFPPRFSGLQFPNYSSELNVNALELDDSALYLCASSLTSGGYNEQFFGPGTRLTVL.

This clone was recorded once. V usage is TRBV30 and J usage is TRBJ2-5; 7 nucleotides line up with TRBD2. The junction had 15 bases not matched to a gene; V was cut back by 0 bases and J by 5 bases. Per the germline V gene, CDR1 is GTSNPN and CDR2 is SVGIG (reference sequence). CDR3 length: 17 amino acids. Written as DNA, the CDR3 is TGTGCCTGGAGTGTACGGGCTAGCGGTCCTCACCGGGAGACCCAGTACTTC. This codes for CAWSVRASGPHRETQYF.

In this sample, this clone turned up once. The chain is built from TRBV19 and TRBJ1-1, with D perhaps TRBD1 (6 bases). This CDR3 contains 18 residues. Trimming stripped 0 bases from V and 0 bases from J, with 17 bases between. The germline V gene encodes CDR1 LNHDA and CDR2 SQIVND (reference sequence). The CDR3 is CASSIEDRGGAMNTEAFF. The CDR3 nucleotides read TGTGCCAGTAGTATAGAGGATCGTGGGGGGGCGATGAACACTGAAGCTTTCTTT.

The chain has TRBV19 and TRBJ2-1; 11 nucleotides match TRBD2. The V gene's germline CDR1 is LNHDA and CDR2 SQIVND (reference sequence). V shed 3 bases and J 7 bases; nucleotides not matched to a gene: 5. The CDR3 spans 15 residues. The CDR3, as DNA: TGTGCCAGTAGTATTCTAGCGGGGGGCAGGAATGAGCAGTTCTTC. As protein: CASSILAGGRNEQFF.

The genes are TRBV7-9 and TRBJ2-3, with D unresolved. The CDR3 is made up of 12 amino acids. Trimming removed 3 bases at V and 11 bases at J, with 12 bases between. Germline V gives CDR1 SEHNR, CDR2 FQNEAQ (reference sequence). CDR3 amino acids: CASSFGTVLQYF. As DNA, the CDR3 is TGTGCCAGCAGCTTCGGAACAGTCCTGCAGTATTTT.